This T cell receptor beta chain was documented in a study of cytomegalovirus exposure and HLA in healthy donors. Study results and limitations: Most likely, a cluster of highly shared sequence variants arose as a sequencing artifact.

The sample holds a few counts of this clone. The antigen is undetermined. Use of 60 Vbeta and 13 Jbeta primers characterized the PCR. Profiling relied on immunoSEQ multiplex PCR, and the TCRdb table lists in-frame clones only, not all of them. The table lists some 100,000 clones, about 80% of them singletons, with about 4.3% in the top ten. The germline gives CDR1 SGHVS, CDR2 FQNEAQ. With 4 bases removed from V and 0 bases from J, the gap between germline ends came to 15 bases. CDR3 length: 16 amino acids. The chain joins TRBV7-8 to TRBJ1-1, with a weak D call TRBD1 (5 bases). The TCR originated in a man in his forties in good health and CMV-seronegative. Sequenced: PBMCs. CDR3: CASSSIQAGVNTEAFF. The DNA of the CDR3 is TGTGCCAGCAGCTCAATCCAGGCGGGGGTGAACACTGAAGCTTTCTTT.